The next 13 T cell receptor beta chains were all read from a single sample in a study of T-cell reconstitution after alpha-beta-depleted transplantation in children. Preparation of the TCRbeta library used unique molecular identifiers. TCRdb used MiXCR to reprocess the PCR reads, holding one entry per CDR3 protein. The table shows about 980,000 distinct CDR3 sequences, with under 30% occurring only once. The material sequenced was PBMCs, mostly from graft donor cells, taken 360 days after TCRalphabeta/CD19-depleted stem cell transplant. These receptors were collected from a boy younger than two who had a stem cell transplant for SCID, so the T cells may come from the graft donor.

Only a few counts were recorded for this clonotype. This chain uses TRBV5-1 with TRBJ2-5; weak D call: TRBD1 (6 bases). V was trimmed by 1 base and J by 0 bases, leaving 13 bases between them. The length of the CDR3 is 16 residues. Germline CDR1 is SGHRS and CDR2 is YFSETQ. The DNA for the CDR3 is TGCGCCAGCAGCTTGTTTAGCAGGGGATACCAAGAGACCCAGTACTTC. Translated, it gives CASSLFSRGYQETQYF.

This rearrangement joins TRBV6-1 to TRBJ1-1, with TRBD1 identical over 8 bases. The V segment lost 7 bases and the J segment 3 bases; nucleotides outside the gene matches: 7. The germline CDR1 and CDR2 sequences are MNHNS and SASEGT. The CDR3 length is 14 residues. CDR3 region: CASIRTGPYTEAFF. As DNA, the CDR3 is TGTGCCAGCATCCGGACAGGGCCATACACTGAAGCTTTCTTT.

The chain employs TRBV12-3 or TRBV12-4 and TRBJ1-4, with D perhaps TRBD1 (5 bases). This CDR3 region has 16 residues. V lost 3 bases and J lost 4, with 15 bases in between. The CDR3 loop reads CASSLRSGVGNEKLFF. Here the CDR3 DNA reads TGTGCCAGCAGTTTGAGGTCGGGGGTGGGTAATGAAAAACTGTTTTTT.

This sequence joins TRBV12-3 or TRBV12-4 and TRBJ2-3; D possibly corresponds to TRBD1 (8 bases). This CDR3 is 15 amino acids long. V shed 5 bases and J shed 6 bases, with 18 bases lying between them. CDR3 coding DNA: TGTGCCAGCAGTCGCGCCCAACAGGGGGGGGATACGCAGTATTTT. It yields the protein CASSRAQQGGDTQYF.

This sequence joins TRBV5-1 and TRBJ1-5, with TRBD1 as a possible D gene (5 bases). V was cut by 0 bases and J by 4 bases, with 11 bases left in between. The CDR3 extends over 15 amino acids. CDR1 is SGHRS and CDR2 is YFSETQ in the germline V gene. The CDR3 protein is CASSLGGTWNQPQHF. CDR3 bases: TGCGCCAGCAGCTTGGGGGGGACCTGGAATCAGCCCCAGCATTTT.

This clonotype has only a few counts. V gene TRBV15 combines with J gene TRBJ2-1, with 9 bases lining up with TRBD1. The CDR3 runs to 16 residues. Per the germline V gene, CDR1 is LNHNV and CDR2 is YYDKDF (reference sequence). V shed 4 bases, J shed 6 bases, and the junction held 10 bases outside the gene matches. The DNA for the CDR3 is TGTGCCACCAGCACCAGGACAGGGGATTCAGGCAATGAGCAGTTCTTC. Translated, it gives CATSTRTGDSGNEQFF.

This clonotype appeared many times. J is TRBJ2-3 and V is TRBV18; perhaps D is TRBD1 or TRBD2 (5 bases each). Germline loops: CDR1 KGHSH, CDR2 LQKENI. The CDR3 is made up of 15 amino acids. V was trimmed by 2 bases and J by 0 bases, leaving 9 bases between them. The CDR3: CASSPGTLSTDTQYF. CDR3 in DNA: TGTGCCAGCTCACCAGGGACCCTTAGCACAGATACGCAGTATTTT.

This clonotype appeared many times. The chain employs TRBV20-1 and TRBJ2-3; the match to TRBD1 covers 7 bases. The length of the CDR3 is 13 residues. The germline CDR1 and CDR2 sequences are DFQATT and SNEGSKA (reference sequence). The CDR3 nucleotides are TGCAGCTCCGGGACAGAGGGCGCAGATACGCAGTATTTT. It translates to CSSGTEGADTQYF.

This clonotype was detected a few times. J is TRBJ2-6 and V is TRBV4-3; the D is unclear. Trimming cost V 0 bases and J 0 bases, with 9 bases left between them. The CDR3 totals 17 residues. Germline CDR1 and CDR2: LGHNA and YSLEER. The CDR3 protein is CASSQDSWYSGANVLTF. CDR3 coding DNA: TGCGCCAGCAGCCAAGATAGTTGGTACTCTGGGGCCAACGTCCTGACTTTC.

A word on this clonotype: This likely comes from a read error, as the CDR3 has no conserved phenylalanine or tryptophan at its end. The chain has TRBV5-1 and TRBJ2-1; TRBD2 matches at 10 bases. The V and J ends lost 3 bases and 8 bases, in that order; junction bases with no gene match: 14. The CDR3 spans 17 residues. Per the germline V gene, CDR1 is SGHRS and CDR2 is YFSETQ. The CDR3 DNA sequence: TGCGCCAGCAGCTCCCGGACTAGCGGTTCGTTGGTGGATGAGCAGTTCGTC. It encodes CASSSRTSGSLVDEQFV.

With regard to this clonotype: The junction does not match germline at one end; this may be a read error. The chain combines TRBV11-2 with TRBJ2-1; D is uncertain. This CDR3 is built from 13 residues. CDR1 and CDR2 (germline): SGHAT, FQNNGV. The CDR3 DNA sequence: TGTGCCAGCAGCTTAGATCAAGGTAGATCTCCAGTCTTC. Encoded protein: CASSLDQGRSPVF.

This rearrangement joins TRBV9 to TRBJ1-1; a possible D gene is TRBD1 (5 bases). Trimming pared 2 bases from V and 3 bases from J, leaving 8 bases between. Germline CDR1 is SGDLS and CDR2 is YYNGEE. This CDR3 spans 13 amino acids. The CDR3 DNA reads as TGTGCCAGCAGCGTGGGGGGATACACTGAAGCTTTCTTT. Its translation is CASSVGGYTEAFF.

This clonotype has more than one count but fewer than ten. V usage is TRBV12-3 or TRBV12-4 and J usage is TRBJ2-7; 11 bases are shared with TRBD2. The V gene end was trimmed by 6 bases and the J gene end by 2 bases; junction bases not matched to a gene: 3. The CDR3 sequence is 14 residues long. The CDR3 is CASSTSGGPYEQYF. The CDR3 bases are TGTGCCAGCAGCACTAGCGGGGGACCCTACGAGCAGTACTTC.